These 5 T cell receptor beta chains were all obtained from the same sample, sequenced in a study of T cell repertoires in cytomegalovirus infection. TCRdb passed the reads through MiXCR, listing each CDR3 protein once. This sample yields around 740,000 distinct CDR3 sequences, of which approximately 34% are seen a single time; 2.5% to 3% belongs to the top ten. Sequences were obtained from PBMCs. The receptors were sampled from a human donor in good health (CMV status not recorded). Some clones in this sample may be carry-over from other donors' samples.

The table lists this clonotype with a few counts. V and J are TRBV27 and TRBJ2-2, with TRBD2 identical over 13 bases. The CDR3 has 18 residues. CDR1 is MNHEY and CDR2 is SMNVEV in the germline V gene (reference sequence). J lost 2 bases, V lost 0 bases, and 3 bases had no gene match. The CDR3 is CASSLSGLAGTNTGELFF. The CDR3 nucleotides read TGTGCCAGCAGTTTATCGGGACTAGCGGGAACAAACACCGGGGAGCTGTTTTTT.

The chain recombines TRBV3-1 with TRBJ2-3; no firm D call. V lost 2 bases and J lost 3, with 9 bases in between. The length of the CDR3 is 14 residues. Germline-derived CDR1 and CDR2 are LGHDT and YNNKEL (reference sequence). The CDR3 DNA sequence: TGTGCCAGCAGCCAATCTAGGGCTACAGATACGCAGTATTTT. Its protein product is CASSQSRATDTQYF.

There are a few counts of this clonotype. The V and J genes are TRBV28 and TRBJ2-1; 14 bases agree with TRBD2. Germline V gene lookup returns CDR1 MDHEN and CDR2 SYDVKM. Trimming at V came to 4 bases and at J to 0 bases, leaving 11 bases not matched to a gene. The CDR3 runs to 20 residues. The CDR3 here is CASSWPRLAGGPSSYNEQFF. The CDR3 nucleotides are TGTGCCAGCAGTTGGCCGAGACTAGCGGGGGGGCCGAGCTCCTACAATGAGCAGTTCTTC.

The chain couples TRBV7-2 to TRBJ2-1; weak D call: TRBD2 (7 bases). The V and J ends lost 5 bases and 10 bases respectively, with 21 bases between them. The length of the CDR3 is 15 residues. CDR1 is SGHTA, CDR2 FQGNSA, per germline. The chain's CDR3 is CASSPGGARSREQFF. The CDR3 DNA sequence: TGTGCCAGCAGCCCTGGGGGGGCCAGGAGTCGCGAGCAGTTCTTC.

The chain recombines TRBV28 with TRBJ1-6, with D possibly matching TRBD1 (5 bases). With 10 bases removed from V and 9 bases from J, the gap between germline ends came to 16 bases. The CDR3 contains 13 residues. Per the germline V gene, CDR1 is MDHEN and CDR2 is SYDVKM. The CDR3 DNA is TGTGCCACCTGGGGAGGGGTTGGTTCACCCCTCCACTTT. It translates to CATWGGVGSPLHF.